The 10 T cell receptor beta chains listed next were all sequenced from one sample in a study of T-cell reconstitution after alpha-beta-depleted transplantation in children. TCRbeta library preparation incorporated unique molecular identifiers. Each CDR3 protein gets one entry after TCRdb re-called the PCR reads with MiXCR. The sample holds 230,000 or so distinct CDR3 sequences; over 9.5% are singletons and the top ten take approximately 5%. The specimen was PBMCs from the stem cell graft donor, collected from the stem cell graft. These receptors were collected from a human donor who donated a stem cell graft to a child with SCID.

This clonotype was seen many times. The chain is built from TRBV19 and TRBJ1-2, with D unresolved. This CDR3 spans 14 amino acids. The germline V gene has CDR1 LNHDA and CDR2 SQIVND (reference sequence). The germline V and J ends were trimmed by 8 bases and 0 bases, with 13 bases remaining between them. This CDR3 reads CASRGSITNYGYTF. The CDR3 coding sequence is TGTGCCAGTCGCGGCAGCATAACTAACTATGGCTACACCTTC.

This clonotype was detected many times. This chain links TRBV20-1 with TRBJ2-3; 12 bases map to TRBD2. CDR1 is DFQATT and CDR2 is SNEGSKA in the germline V gene (reference sequence). Trimming cost V 3 bases and J 0 bases; bases outside gene matches: 7. The CDR3 has 17 residues. Here the CDR3 DNA reads TGCAGTGCTAGCTCCGGGACTAGCGGGCACAGCACAGATACGCAGTATTTT. Protein sequence: CSASSGTSGHSTDTQYF.

As to this clonotype: The junction departs from germline at one end; a sequencing error may be responsible. The rearrangement joins TRBV12-3 or TRBV12-4 to TRBJ2-3; possibly TRBD2 for D (6 bases). The CDR3 spans 15 residues. The chain's CDR3 is CASSLGAGGTDTHYF. The CDR3 DNA sequence: TGTGCCAGCAGTTTGGGAGCGGGTGGCACAGATACGCATTATTTT.

This clonotype was recorded many times. The V call is TRBV9, the J call TRBJ2-2; no reliable D call. The CDR3 length is 15 residues. V dropped 4 bases and J dropped 3 bases, with 13 bases sitting between them. Germline lookup yields CDR1 SGDLS and CDR2 YYNGEE. For the CDR3, the DNA is TGTGCCAGCAGCCCGGCCGGGTTCCACACCGGGGAGCTGTTTTTT. Translation: CASSPAGFHTGELFF.

This clonotype came up many times. The rearrangement links TRBV7-9 to TRBJ2-7; TRBD1 aligns across 7 bases. This CDR3 spans 13 amino acids. Germline assignment: CDR1 SEHNR and CDR2 FQNEAQ (reference sequence). V was clipped by 4 bases and J by 2 bases; unmatched bases: 2. CDR3 loop: CASSSQGAYEQYF. As DNA, the CDR3 is TGTGCCAGCAGCTCGCAGGGGGCCTACGAGCAGTACTTC.

This clonotype was recorded at least ten times. V and J are TRBV12-3 or TRBV12-4 and TRBJ2-7; TRBD2 aligns across 8 bases. The CDR3 sequence is 16 residues long. Losses at the gene ends were 5 bases for V and 7 bases for J; bases not matched to a gene: 16. CDR3 protein: CASSPVGTSGPREQYF. CDR3 DNA: TGTGCCAGCAGTCCCGTGGGTACTAGCGGCCCTAGGGAGCAGTACTTC.

This clonotype was picked up a small number of times. The chain has TRBV12-3 or TRBV12-4 and TRBJ1-2; D ambiguous. The ends were cut back, 0 bases at V and 1 base at J, with 12 bases in the middle. There are 16 residues in the CDR3. CDR3 in amino acids: CASSLARHGFNYGYTF. For the CDR3, the DNA is TGTGCCAGCAGTTTAGCCCGACACGGATTTAACTATGGCTACACCTTC.

This clonotype occurred many times. The rearrangement joins TRBV3-1 to TRBJ2-3; 7 nucleotides agree with TRBD1. There are 16 residues in the CDR3. Germline V gene lookup returns CDR1 LGHDT and CDR2 YNNKEL (reference sequence). Germline trimming cut 4 bases from V and 1 base from J; bases unmatched to any gene: 8. CDR3 sequence (DNA): TGTGCCAGCAGCCGAGGGGGCTGGGCTGGCACAGATACGCAGTATTTT. Protein product: CASSRGGWAGTDTQYF.

This clonotype came up a few times. This sequence joins TRBV5-1 and TRBJ1-2; no clear D gene. Germline V lookup: CDR1 SGHRS, CDR2 YFSETQ. V dropped 4 bases and J dropped 6 bases, with 10 bases sitting between them. CDR3 size: 12 residues. This CDR3 reads CASSRAEDGYTF. The CDR3 coding sequence is TGCGCCAGCAGCCGGGCCGAGGATGGCTACACCTTC.

Of note for this clonotype: At one of its ends the junction is not consistent with the germline gene, which may arise from a read error. This sequence joins TRBV7-2 and TRBJ2-3; D is uncertain. Germline V gene sequence: CDR1 SGHTA, CDR2 FQGNSA. The CDR3 is 17 amino acids. CDR3 sequence: CASSLVSRTFSIDTQYF. The CDR3, as DNA: TGTGCCAGCAGCTTAGTCAGTCGTACCTTTAGCATAGATACGCAGTATTTT.